These T cell receptor beta chains were read from a single sample in a study of tumour-infiltrating T cells in Burkitt lymphoma. Produced via immunoSEQ multiplex PCR; TCRdb's table is partial and in-frame only. The table shows around 1,000 clones, with roughly an eighth occurring only once. The sequenced sample consisted of tumor tissue. These receptors were collected from a human donor with diffuse large B-cell lymphoma. Each CDR3 is given with its conserved first and last residue. A D gene is named only where the DNA matches it firmly. Size tells how often a clone was seen (once, few, many) or the class of an expanded clone, and some rows leave it out.

D gene: TRBD1
J gene: TRBJ1-2
clone size: .
V gene: TRBV30
CDR3 protein: CAWRMGTGDTNYGYTF
CDR3 DNA: TGTGCCTGGAGAATGGGGACAGGCGATACTAACTATGGCTACACCTTC

D gene: .
J gene: TRBJ2-7
clone size: few
V gene: TRBV2
CDR3 protein: CASSFRTTYEQYF
CDR3 DNA: TGTGCCAGCAGTTTTCGAACTACCTACGAGCAGTACTTC

D gene: .
J gene: TRBJ2-2
clone size: .
V gene: TRBV10-2
CDR3 protein: CASWETNTGELFF
CDR3 DNA: TGCGCCAGCTGGGAGACGAACACCGGGGAGCTGTTTTTT

D gene: .
J gene: TRBJ1-1
clone size: .
V gene: TRBV28
CDR3 protein: CVSSPPGRGEAFF
CDR3 DNA: TGTGTCAGCAGTCCCCCGGGAAGGGGTGAAGCTTTCTTT

D gene: .
J gene: TRBJ2-3
clone size: large
V gene: TRBV28
CDR3 protein: CASSPVPDTQYF
CDR3 DNA: TGTGCCAGCAGTCCAGTTCCGGATACGCAGTATTTT

D gene: TRBD2
J gene: TRBJ2-1
clone size: few
V gene: TRBV5-1
CDR3 protein: CASSALTSGRTGEQFF
CDR3 DNA: TGCGCCAGCAGCGCGCTGACTAGCGGGAGAACAGGTGAGCAGTTCTTC

D gene: TRBD1
J gene: TRBJ1-2
clone size: few
V gene: TRBV5-4
CDR3 protein: CASSPGTEQGYTF
CDR3 DNA: TGTGCCAGCAGCCCAGGGACAGAGCAGGGCTACACCTTC

D gene: TRBD1
J gene: TRBJ2-7
clone size: few
V gene: TRBV27
CDR3 protein: CASTSGTGFAEQYF
CDR3 DNA: TGTGCCAGCACTTCGGGGACAGGGTTTGCCGAGCAGTACTTC

D gene: TRBD1
J gene: TRBJ2-2
clone size: .
V gene: TRBV19
CDR3 protein: CASMYRGLTGELFF
CDR3 DNA: TGTGCCAGTATGTACAGGGGGCTTACCGGGGAGCTGTTTTTT

D gene: .
J gene: TRBJ2-1
clone size: few
V gene: TRBV5-1
CDR3 protein: CASSWWGSENEQFF
CDR3 DNA: TGCGCCAGCAGCTGGTGGGGTAGCGAGAATGAGCAGTTCTTC

D gene: .
J gene: TRBJ1-2
clone size: .
V gene: TRBV28
CDR3 protein: CASSPPLGASGYTF
CDR3 DNA: TGTGCCAGCAGCCCCCCTCTGGGGGCTAGCGGCTACACCTTC

D gene: TRBD2
J gene: TRBJ2-1
clone size: few
V gene: TRBV29-1
CDR3 protein: CSVVPSGRAGYNEQFF
CDR3 DNA: TGCAGCGTTGTTCCTAGCGGGAGGGCGGGCTACAATGAGCAGTTCTTC

D gene: .
J gene: TRBJ2-1
clone size: few
V gene: TRBV6-5
CDR3 protein: CASSYGGEQFF
CDR3 DNA: TGTGCCAGCAGTTACGGAGGTGAGCAGTTCTTC

D gene: .
J gene: TRBJ1-1
clone size: few
V gene: TRBV5-6
CDR3 protein: CASTEMGNTEAFF
CDR3 DNA: TGTGCCAGCACCGAAATGGGCAACACTGAAGCTTTCTTT

D gene: .
J gene: TRBJ2-3
clone size: few
V gene: TRBV7-9
CDR3 protein: CASSFGPSNTQYF
CDR3 DNA: TGTGCCAGCAGCTTCGGCCCTTCAAATACGCAGTATTTT

D gene: .
J gene: TRBJ2-2
clone size: .
V gene: TRBV6-1
CDR3 protein: CASRFSGTGELFF
CDR3 DNA: TGTGCCAGCAGATTCTCAGGCACCGGGGAGCTGTTTTTT

D gene: TRBD1
J gene: TRBJ2-7
clone size: .
V gene: TRBV6-5
CDR3 protein: CASSYRQGTTYEQYF
CDR3 DNA: TGTGCCAGCAGCTACCGACAGGGCACCACCTACGAGCAGTACTTC

D gene: .
J gene: TRBJ1-1
clone size: .
V gene: TRBV29-1
CDR3 protein: CSVEIDSKDTEAFF
CDR3 DNA: TGCAGCGTTGAAATAGACTCGAAGGACACTGAAGCTTTCTTT

D gene: .
J gene: TRBJ2-7
clone size: large
V gene: TRBV6-1
CDR3 protein: CASTDRTYEQYF
CDR3 DNA: TGTGCCAGCACCGATCGAACCTACGAGCAGTACTTC

D gene: TRBD2
J gene: TRBJ2-2
clone size: few
V gene: TRBV29-1
CDR3 protein: CSVRAGGPGTGELFF
CDR3 DNA: TGCAGCGTTAGGGCGGGAGGGCCGGGCACCGGGGAGCTGTTTTTT

D gene: TRBD1
J gene: TRBJ2-1
clone size: .
V gene: TRBV7-8
CDR3 protein: CASSFSSGGFKFF
CDR3 DNA: TGTGCCAGCAGCTTTTCTTCAGGGGGTTTTAAGTTCTTC

D gene: TRBD1
J gene: TRBJ2-7
clone size: few
V gene: TRBV6-5
CDR3 protein: CASSYAGTDYEQYF
CDR3 DNA: TGTGCCAGCAGTTACGCCGGGACAGACTACGAGCAGTACTTC

D gene: .
J gene: TRBJ2-3
clone size: .
V gene: TRBV27
CDR3 protein: CASSAPTGESNLLDTQYF
CDR3 DNA: TGTGCCAGCAGTGCCCCGACAGGAGAGAGTAATTTGTTAGATACGCAGTATTTT

D gene: .
J gene: TRBJ2-7
clone size: few
V gene: TRBV4-2
CDR3 protein: CASSQDFEASSYEQYF
CDR3 DNA: TGTGCCAGCAGCCAAGATTTCGAAGCTAGTTCCTACGAGCAGTACTTC

D gene: .
J gene: TRBJ2-7
clone size: few
V gene: TRBV7-9
CDR3 protein: CASSLGPAPYEQYF
CDR3 DNA: TGTGCCAGCAGCTTAGGTCCAGCTCCCTACGAGCAGTACTTC

D gene: .
J gene: TRBJ2-5
clone size: few
V gene: TRBV25-1
CDR3 protein: CASSDSRPLLRAQETQYF
CDR3 DNA: TGTGCCAGCAGTGATTCAAGGCCGCTTTTGAGGGCACAAGAGACCCAGTACTTC

D gene: .
J gene: TRBJ1-4
clone size: .
V gene: TRBV4-2
CDR3 protein: CASSQEGVKLFF
CDR3 DNA: TGTGCCAGCAGCCAAGAAGGGGTAAAACTGTTTTTT

D gene: .
J gene: TRBJ1-2
clone size: .
V gene: TRBV2
CDR3 protein: CASTEMEDYGYTF
CDR3 DNA: TGTGCCAGCACCGAGATGGAAGACTATGGCTACACCTTC

D gene: .
J gene: TRBJ1-1
clone size: few
V gene: TRBV15
CDR3 protein: CATSRSRVNTEAFF
CDR3 DNA: TGTGCCACCAGCAGGTCAAGGGTGAACACTGAAGCTTTCTTT

D gene: .
J gene: TRBJ2-5
clone size: .
V gene: TRBV13
CDR3 protein: CASSFPQETQYF
CDR3 DNA: TGTGCCAGCAGTTTCCCTCAGGAGACCCAGTACTTC

D gene: .
J gene: TRBJ1-5
clone size: few
V gene: TRBV10-3
CDR3 protein: CAIGGDSNQPQHF
CDR3 DNA: TGTGCCATCGGAGGTGACAGCAATCAGCCCCAGCATTTT

D gene: .
J gene: TRBJ2-7
clone size: .
V gene: TRBV28
CDR3 protein: CASSLSVVYEQYF
CDR3 DNA: TGTGCCAGCAGTTTATCAGTTGTCTACGAGCAGTACTTC

D gene: .
J gene: TRBJ2-1
clone size: few
V gene: TRBV27
CDR3 protein: CASSLWGRHEQFF
CDR3 DNA: TGTGCCAGCAGTTTATGGGGGAGGCATGAGCAGTTCTTC

D gene: TRBD2
J gene: TRBJ2-7
clone size: .
V gene: TRBV25-1
CDR3 protein: CASSEFPRLAGGEEQYF
CDR3 DNA: TGTGCCAGCAGTGAATTTCCTCGACTAGCGGGAGGTGAAGAGCAGTACTTC

D gene: TRBD2
J gene: TRBJ2-3
clone size: few
V gene: TRBV30
CDR3 protein: CAWSSVWLADTDTQYF
CDR3 DNA: TGTGCCTGGAGTTCGGTATGGCTAGCGGATACAGATACGCAGTATTTT

D gene: .
J gene: TRBJ1-5
clone size: few
V gene: TRBV27
CDR3 protein: CASSLTGDQPQHF
CDR3 DNA: TGTGCCAGCAGTCTGACGGGGGACCAGCCCCAGCATTTT

D gene: TRBD2
J gene: TRBJ2-7
clone size: large
V gene: TRBV27
CDR3 protein: CASTPSGLRTYEQYF
CDR3 DNA: TGTGCCAGCACCCCATCGGGACTACGGACCTACGAGCAGTACTTC

D gene: TRBD1
J gene: TRBJ2-2
clone size: few
V gene: TRBV9
CDR3 protein: CASTDRRNTGELFF
CDR3 DNA: TGTGCCAGCACGGACAGGCGTAACACCGGGGAGCTGTTTTTT

D gene: .
J gene: TRBJ2-7
clone size: .
V gene: TRBV30
CDR3 protein: CAWSPKIWGTYEQYF
CDR3 DNA: TGTGCCTGGAGTCCCAAGATTTGGGGAACTTACGAGCAGTACTTC

D gene: .
J gene: TRBJ2-1
clone size: few
V gene: TRBV27
CDR3 protein: CASSLGGPYNEQFF
CDR3 DNA: TGTGCCAGCAGTTTGGGGGGACCCTACAATGAGCAGTTCTTC

D gene: TRBD2
J gene: TRBJ2-1
clone size: few
V gene: TRBV9
CDR3 protein: CASSGSTIVPSGRGNEQFF
CDR3 DNA: TGTGCCAGCAGCGGATCAACAATAGTCCCCAGCGGGAGAGGAAATGAGCAGTTCTTC

D gene: .
J gene: TRBJ1-2
clone size: .
V gene: TRBV7-8
CDR3 protein: CASSLGKGISGYTF
CDR3 DNA: TGTGCCAGCAGCTTAGGAAAAGGGATTAGTGGCTACACCTTC

D gene: .
J gene: TRBJ2-4
clone size: .
V gene: TRBV28
CDR3 protein: CASSLAGSLAKNIQYF
CDR3 DNA: TGTGCCAGCAGTTTGGCAGGGTCCTTAGCCAAAAACATTCAGTACTTC

D gene: TRBD2
J gene: TRBJ2-7
clone size: few
V gene: TRBV7-2
CDR3 protein: CASSPGLAGGEQYF
CDR3 DNA: TGTGCCAGCAGCCCGGGACTAGCGGGAGGAGAGCAGTACTTC

D gene: TRBD1
J gene: TRBJ1-5
clone size: .
V gene: TRBV27
CDR3 protein: CASSLSGQGAQPQHF
CDR3 DNA: TGTGCCAGCAGTTTATCGGGACAGGGGGCTCAGCCCCAGCATTTT

D gene: TRBD2
J gene: TRBJ2-7
clone size: .
V gene: TRBV5-1
CDR3 protein: CASSPGLAGVYEQYF
CDR3 DNA: TGCGCCAGCAGCCCAGGACTAGCGGGAGTATACGAGCAGTACTTC

D gene: .
J gene: TRBJ1-4
clone size: .
V gene: TRBV9
CDR3 protein: CASSEGGTNEKLFF
CDR3 DNA: TGTGCCAGCAGCGAGGGCGGAACTAATGAAAAACTGTTTTTT

D gene: .
J gene: TRBJ2-7
clone size: .
V gene: TRBV2
CDR3 protein: CATTPGDYEQYF
CDR3 DNA: TGTGCCACCACCCCGGGAGATTACGAGCAGTACTTC

D gene: .
J gene: TRBJ2-7
clone size: few
V gene: TRBV6-1
CDR3 protein: CASSEAAGAFYEQYF
CDR3 DNA: TGTGCCAGCAGTGAAGCAGCAGGGGCCTTCTACGAGCAGTACTTC

D gene: .
J gene: TRBJ2-1
clone size: .
V gene: TRBV5-1
CDR3 protein: CASSLDYVRVGNEQFF
CDR3 DNA: TGCGCCAGCAGCTTGGACTACGTCAGGGTAGGCAATGAGCAGTTCTTC

D gene: .
J gene: TRBJ2-1
clone size: few
V gene: TRBV27
CDR3 protein: CASSIQFGTSYNEQFF
CDR3 DNA: TGTGCCAGCAGCATCCAGTTTGGCACCTCCTACAATGAGCAGTTCTTC

D gene: .
J gene: TRBJ1-2
clone size: few
V gene: TRBV5-1
CDR3 protein: CASSLYQTSNYGYTF
CDR3 DNA: TGCGCCAGCAGCTTGTACCAGACTTCTAACTATGGCTACACCTTC

D gene: .
J gene: TRBJ2-7
clone size: .
V gene: TRBV15
CDR3 protein: CATSSRFSGSPYEQYF
CDR3 DNA: TGTGCCACCAGCAGCCGTTTTTCCGGCTCCCCCTACGAGCAGTACTTC

D gene: .
J gene: TRBJ1-2
clone size: .
V gene: TRBV7-9
CDR3 protein: CASSHDSSGYTF
CDR3 DNA: TGTGCCAGCAGCCACGACTCAAGTGGCTACACCTTC

D gene: .
J gene: TRBJ2-7
clone size: few
V gene: TRBV6-5
CDR3 protein: CASGRGRSEQYF
CDR3 DNA: TGTGCCAGCGGGCGGGGGCGGTCCGAGCAGTACTTC

D gene: .
J gene: TRBJ2-7
clone size: .
V gene: TRBV4-2
CDR3 protein: CASSQDRYEQYF
CDR3 DNA: TGTGCCAGCAGCCAAGATCGTTACGAGCAGTACTTC

D gene: TRBD1
J gene: TRBJ2-7
clone size: .
V gene: TRBV19
CDR3 protein: CASSTTGATYEQYF
CDR3 DNA: TGTGCCAGTAGTACGACAGGGGCTACCTACGAGCAGTACTTC

D gene: .
J gene: TRBJ2-1
clone size: .
V gene: TRBV9
CDR3 protein: CASSGREQFF
CDR3 DNA: TGTGCCAGCAGCGGAAGGGAGCAGTTCTTC

D gene: .
J gene: TRBJ2-3
clone size: .
V gene: TRBV28
CDR3 protein: CASSSVSTDTQYF
CDR3 DNA: TGTGCCAGCAGTTCAGTCAGCACAGATACGCAGTATTTT